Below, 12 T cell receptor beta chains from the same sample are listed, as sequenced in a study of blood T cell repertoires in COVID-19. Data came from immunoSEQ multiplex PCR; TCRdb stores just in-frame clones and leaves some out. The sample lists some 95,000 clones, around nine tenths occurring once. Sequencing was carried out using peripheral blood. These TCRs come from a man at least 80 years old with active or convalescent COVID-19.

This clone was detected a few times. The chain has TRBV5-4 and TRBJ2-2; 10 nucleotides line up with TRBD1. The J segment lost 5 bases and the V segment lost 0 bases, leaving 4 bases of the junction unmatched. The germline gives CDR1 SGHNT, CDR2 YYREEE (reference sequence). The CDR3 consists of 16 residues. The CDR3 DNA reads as TGTGCCAGCAGCTTGGTTAGGGACAGGGGAACCGGGGAGCTGTTTTTT. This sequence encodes CASSLVRDRGTGELFF.

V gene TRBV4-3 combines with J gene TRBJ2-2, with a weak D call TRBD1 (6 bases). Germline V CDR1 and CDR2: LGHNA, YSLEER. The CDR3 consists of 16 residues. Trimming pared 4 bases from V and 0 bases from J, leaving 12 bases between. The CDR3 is CASSLGTRPNTGELFF. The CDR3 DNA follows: TGCGCCAGCAGCCTAGGGACACGACCGAACACCGGGGAGCTGTTTTTT.

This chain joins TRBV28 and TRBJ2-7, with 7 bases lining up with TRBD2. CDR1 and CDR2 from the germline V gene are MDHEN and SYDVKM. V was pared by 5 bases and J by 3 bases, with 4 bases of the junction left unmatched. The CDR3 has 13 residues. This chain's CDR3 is CASSGGVGYEQYF. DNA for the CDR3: TGTGCCAGCAGTGGGGGGGTGGGCTACGAGCAGTACTTC.

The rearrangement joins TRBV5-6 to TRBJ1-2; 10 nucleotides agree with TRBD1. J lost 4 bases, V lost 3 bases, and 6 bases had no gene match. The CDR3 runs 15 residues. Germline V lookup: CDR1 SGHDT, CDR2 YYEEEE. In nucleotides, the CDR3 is TGTGCCAGCAGCTCTAACGGACAGGGGGTCTATGGCTACACCTTC. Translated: CASSSNGQGVYGYTF.

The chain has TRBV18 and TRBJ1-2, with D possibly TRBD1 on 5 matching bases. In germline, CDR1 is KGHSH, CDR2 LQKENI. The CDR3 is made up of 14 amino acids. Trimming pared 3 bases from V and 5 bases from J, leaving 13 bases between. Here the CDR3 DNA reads TGTGCCAGCTCACCCGAGTATTCAGGGTATGGCTACACCTTC. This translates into CASSPEYSGYGYTF. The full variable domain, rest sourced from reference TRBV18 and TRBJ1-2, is NAGVMQNPRHLVRRRGQEARLRCSPMKGHSHVYWYRQLPEEGLKFMVYLQKENIIDESGMPKERFSAEFPKEGPSILRIQQVVRGDSAAYFCASSPEYSGYGYTFGSGTRLTVV.

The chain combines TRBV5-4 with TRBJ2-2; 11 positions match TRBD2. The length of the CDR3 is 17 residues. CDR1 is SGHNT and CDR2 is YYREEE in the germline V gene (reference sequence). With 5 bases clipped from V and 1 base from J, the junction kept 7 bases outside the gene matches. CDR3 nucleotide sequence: TGTGCCAGCAGTGGGCTAGCGGGAGGCCAGAACACCGGGGAGCTGTTTTTT. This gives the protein CASSGLAGGQNTGELFF.

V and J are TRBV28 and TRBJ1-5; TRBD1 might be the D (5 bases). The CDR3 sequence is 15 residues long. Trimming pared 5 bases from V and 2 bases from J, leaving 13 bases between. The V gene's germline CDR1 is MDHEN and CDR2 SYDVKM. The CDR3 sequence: CASSHNRGGNQPQHF. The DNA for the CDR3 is TGTGCCAGCAGTCACAATCGGGGGGGCAATCAGCCCCAGCATTTT.

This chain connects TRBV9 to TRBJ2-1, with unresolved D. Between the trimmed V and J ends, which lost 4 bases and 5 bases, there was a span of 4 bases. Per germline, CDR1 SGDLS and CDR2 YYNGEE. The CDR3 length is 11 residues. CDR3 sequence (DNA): TGTGCCAGCAGCATAAACAATGAGCAGTTCTTC. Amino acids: CASSINNEQFF.

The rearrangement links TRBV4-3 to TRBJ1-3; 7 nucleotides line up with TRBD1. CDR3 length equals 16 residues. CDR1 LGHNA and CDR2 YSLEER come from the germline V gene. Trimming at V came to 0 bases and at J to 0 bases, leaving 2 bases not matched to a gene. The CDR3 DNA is TGCGCCAGCAGCCAAGATACAGGGGCCTCTGGAAACACCATATATTTT. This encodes CASSQDTGASGNTIYF.

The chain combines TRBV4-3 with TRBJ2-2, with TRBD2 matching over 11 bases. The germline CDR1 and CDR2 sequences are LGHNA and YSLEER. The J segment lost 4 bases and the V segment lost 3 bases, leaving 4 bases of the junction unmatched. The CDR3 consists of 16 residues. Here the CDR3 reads CASSQNLAGGTGELFF. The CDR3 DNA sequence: TGCGCCAGCAGCCAGAACCTAGCGGGAGGCACCGGGGAGCTGTTTTTT.

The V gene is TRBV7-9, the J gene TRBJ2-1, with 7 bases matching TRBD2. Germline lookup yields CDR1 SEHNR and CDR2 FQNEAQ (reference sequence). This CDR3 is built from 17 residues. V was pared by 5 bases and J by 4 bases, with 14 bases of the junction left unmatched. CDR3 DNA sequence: TGTGCCAGCAGCCTAATGTCGGGCCGGCGGGGGTACAATGAGCAGTTCTTC. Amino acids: CASSLMSGRRGYNEQFF.

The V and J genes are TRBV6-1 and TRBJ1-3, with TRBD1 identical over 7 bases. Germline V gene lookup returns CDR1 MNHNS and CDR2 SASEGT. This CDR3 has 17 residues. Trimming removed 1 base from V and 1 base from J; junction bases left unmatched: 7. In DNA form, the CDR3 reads TGTGCCAGCAGTGAAGTCAGGGGGAAGGAGTCTGGAAACACCATATATTTT. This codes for CASSEVRGKESGNTIYF.